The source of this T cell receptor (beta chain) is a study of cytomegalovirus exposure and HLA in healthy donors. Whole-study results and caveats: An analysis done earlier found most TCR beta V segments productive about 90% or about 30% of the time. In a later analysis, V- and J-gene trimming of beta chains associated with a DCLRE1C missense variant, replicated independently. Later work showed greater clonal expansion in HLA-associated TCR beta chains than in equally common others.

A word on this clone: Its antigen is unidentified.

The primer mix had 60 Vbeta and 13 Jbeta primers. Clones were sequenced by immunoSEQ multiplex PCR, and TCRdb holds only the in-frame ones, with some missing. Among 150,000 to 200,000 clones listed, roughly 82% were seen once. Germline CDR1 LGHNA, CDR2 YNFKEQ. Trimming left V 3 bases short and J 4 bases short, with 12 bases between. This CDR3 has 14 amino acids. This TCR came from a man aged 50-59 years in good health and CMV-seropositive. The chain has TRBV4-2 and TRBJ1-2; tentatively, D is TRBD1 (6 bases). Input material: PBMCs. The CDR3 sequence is CASSQPQGSYGYTF. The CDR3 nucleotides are TGTGCCAGCAGCCAGCCACAGGGTAGCTATGGCTACACCTTC.